These 26 T cell receptor beta chains originate from one sample sequenced in a study of beta chain features in type 1 diabetes. Study-level points and caveats: Shortening of TCRB CDR3s, moderate but significant, appeared in all four CD4+ subsets of Type 1 diabetes patients.

Their antigens remain unidentified. Every bit of the isolated RNA underwent reverse transcription, so sequencing read expressed TCRB transcripts. Produced via immunoSEQ multiplex PCR; TCRdb's table is partial and in-frame only. The sample has about 70,000 clones, almost 50% seen once; the top ten hold roughly 0.7%. Material for sequencing was central memory CD4+ T cells from blood. These receptors came from a man aged 25 to 45 with type 1 diabetes.

This rearrangement joins TRBV28 to TRBJ1-2, with TRBD1 matching over 12 bases. The CDR3 spans 14 residues. CDR1 is MDHEN and CDR2 is SYDVKM in the germline V gene. Unmatched junction bases numbered 8, after V lost 7 bases and J lost 8 bases. CDR3 DNA: TGTGCCAGCACCATGGGACAGGGGGCGGGAGGCTACACCTTC. Its protein product is CASTMGQGAGGYTF.

The V call is TRBV20-1, the J call TRBJ2-3; D is possibly TRBD1 (5 bases). The CDR3 covers 10 residues. V lost 6 bases and J lost 5, with 6 bases in between. Germline V gene lookup returns CDR1 DFQATT and CDR2 SNEGSKA (reference sequence). The CDR3 is CSAGQDTQYF. CDR3 coding DNA: TGCAGTGCCGGACAAGATACGCAGTATTTT.

The V call is TRBV4-1, the J call TRBJ1-2; D gene unclear. Germline CDR1 MGHRA, CDR2 YSYEKL. The CDR3 loop spans 15 amino acids. V lost 1 base and J 4 bases, leaving 13 bases between the germline ends. CDR3 bases: TGCGCCAGCAGCCAAGTGGGAGACGGACTCTATGGCTACACCTTC. This gives the protein CASSQVGDGLYGYTF.

V gene TRBV5-4 combines with J gene TRBJ2-3; tentative D call: TRBD1 (6 bases). This CDR3 is built from 16 residues. V gave up 2 bases and J gave up 0 bases, with 13 bases separating them. CDR1 SGHNT and CDR2 YYREEE come from the germline V gene (reference sequence). This CDR3 is CASSFRVGGSTDTQYF. In DNA form, the CDR3 reads TGTGCCAGCAGCTTTCGAGTAGGGGGAAGCACAGATACGCAGTATTTT.

The chain links TRBV6-5 to TRBJ2-1, with 9 positions matching TRBD1. Looked up from germline, CDR1 is MNHEY and CDR2 is SVGAGI. V trimming: 6 bases; J trimming: 4 bases; junction bases outside the gene matches: 4. CDR3 length: 14 residues. The CDR3 nucleotides read TGTGCCAGCAGCACCGGGACAGGGTACAATGAGCAGTTCTTC. Its translation: CASSTGTGYNEQFF.

This chain connects TRBV6-5 to TRBJ1-1, with D possibly being TRBD1 (6 bases). Germline V gene lookup returns CDR1 MNHEY and CDR2 SVGAGI. Trimming cost V 0 bases and J 4 bases, with 15 bases left between them. The length of the CDR3 is 16 residues. The CDR3 DNA sequence: TGTGCCAGCAGTTACTCGGGCAGGGGAGAGGGCACTGAAGCTTTCTTT. This sequence encodes CASSYSGRGEGTEAFF.

V is TRBV5-1 and J is TRBJ1-2; 8 bases are shared with TRBD1. With 4 bases clipped from V and 4 bases from J, the junction kept 6 bases outside the gene matches. Germline-derived CDR1 and CDR2 are SGHRS and YFSETQ. The CDR3 length is 14 residues. CDR3 residues: CASSVQGASYGYTF. The CDR3 DNA is TGCGCCAGCAGCGTCCAGGGGGCGTCCTATGGCTACACCTTC.

This clone was observed a few times. J is TRBJ1-3 and V is TRBV7-2; the D gene is possibly TRBD1 (5 bases). Looked up from germline, CDR1 is SGHTA and CDR2 is FQGNSA. V was trimmed by 5 bases and J by 0 bases, leaving 11 bases between them. The CDR3 totals 15 residues. The CDR3 nucleotides are TGTGCCAGCAGCATACCCCAGGGCTCTGGAAACACCATATATTTT. Its translation is CASSIPQGSGNTIYF.

In its sample, this clone was seen a few times. The chain couples TRBV23-1 to TRBJ2-1, with TRBD2 as a possible D gene (5 bases). TRBV23-1 has ORF status, its function being uncertain. Trimming took off 1 base at V and 2 bases at J, with 12 bases between the two ends. The CDR3 loop spans 16 amino acids. As DNA, the CDR3 is TGCGCCAGCAGTCAATGGGTGACGGGGACCTACAATGAGCAGTTCTTC. It specifies CASSQWVTGTYNEQFF.

This rearrangement joins TRBV6-5 to TRBJ1-2; no clear D gene. The CDR3 is made up of 12 amino acids. Germline V gives CDR1 MNHEY, CDR2 SVGAGI. V lost 5 bases to trimming and J lost 4 bases, with 8 bases between them. The DNA for the CDR3 is TGTGCCAGCAGTCCGCACAGCTATGGCTACACCTTC. It encodes CASSPHSYGYTF.

CDR3: CASSFHQRGTDTQYF. The CDR3 DNA is TGTGCCAGCAGCTTCCACCAGAGGGGCACAGATACGCAGTATTTT. This rearrangement joins TRBV11-3 to TRBJ2-3; tentatively, D is TRBD2 (5 bases). With 3 bases removed from V and 1 base from J, the gap between germline ends came to 11 bases. Germline assignment: CDR1 SGHNT and CDR2 YENEEA. The CDR3 extends over 15 amino acids.

The rearrangement uses TRBV7-2 and TRBJ2-5; 7 bases are shared with TRBD1. Near its end, the DNA agrees better with TRBJ2-7, so the J call may be wrong. The CDR3 consists of 11 residues. Germline V gene lookup returns CDR1 SGHTA and CDR2 FQGNSA. CDR3 sequence: CASSNRGEQYF. CDR3 nucleotides: TGTGCCAGCAGCAACAGGGGCGAGCAGTACTTC.

The J gene is TRBJ1-2, the V gene TRBV6-1; D perhaps matches TRBD1 (6 bases). Looked up from germline, CDR1 is MNHNS and CDR2 is SASEGT. The CDR3 runs to 14 residues. V lost 2 bases, J lost 7 bases, and 14 bases lay in between. The CDR3 bases are TGTGCCAGCAGTGAAAGGGGGGGAGTGGGTGGCTACACCTTC. Its translation is CASSERGGVGGYTF.

This clone was detected a few times. The CDR3 region is CASSLGGLEAFF. DNA for the CDR3: TGTGCCAGCAGCTTAGGGGGACTTGAAGCTTTCTTT. This rearrangement joins TRBV7-9 to TRBJ1-1, with a possible D match to TRBD1 (5 bases). Germline V gives CDR1 SEHNR, CDR2 FQNEAQ (reference sequence). V was clipped by 1 base and J by 7 bases, with 7 bases between them. The CDR3 totals 12 residues.

The rearrangement links TRBV18 to TRBJ2-5, with D unresolved. Germline loops: CDR1 KGHSH, CDR2 LQKENI. The CDR3 runs to 13 residues. The V and J ends lost 2 bases and 1 base respectively, with 5 bases between them. The CDR3 region has the DNA TGTGCCAGCTCACCAGGCGGCCAAGAGACCCAGTACTTC. This encodes CASSPGGQETQYF.

This clone was detected a few times. The chain links TRBV2 to TRBJ2-1; the match to TRBD2 covers 12 bases. The CDR3 is 15 amino acids. CDR1 SNHLY and CDR2 FYNNEI come from the germline V gene. V was clipped by 3 bases and J by 9 bases; unmatched bases: 6. Written as DNA, the CDR3 is TGTGCCAGCAGTGACACTAGCGGGAGGTTAGGTGAGCAGTTCTTC. Translated: CASSDTSGRLGEQFF.

This clone was picked up a small number of times. The genes are TRBV11-2 and TRBJ2-5; weak D call: TRBD1 (6 bases). The V gene lost 6 bases and the J gene lost 2 bases, with 16 bases spanning the gap. The CDR3 sequence is 15 residues long. The V gene's germline CDR1 is SGHAT and CDR2 FQNNGV. The DNA of the CDR3 is TGTGCCAGCAGTTCAGGGGAAGTATGGCAAGAGACCCAGTACTTC. Amino acids: CASSSGEVWQETQYF.

The V call is TRBV7-9, the J call TRBJ2-1, with 8 nucleotides matching TRBD2. The V gene's germline CDR1 is SEHNR and CDR2 FQNEAQ (reference sequence). The CDR3 loop spans 16 amino acids. V shed 3 bases, J shed 8 bases, and the junction held 12 bases outside the gene matches. The CDR3 region has the DNA TGTGCCAGCAGCTTTCTTGCGGGGGGCCTAGTCGATGAGCAGTTCTTC. Translating it yields CASSFLAGGLVDEQFF.

This chain links TRBV10-1 with TRBJ2-1, with 9 bases identical to TRBD1. CDR1 is WNHNN and CDR2 is SYGVQD in the germline V gene (reference sequence). The V gene end was trimmed by 2 bases and the J gene end by 5 bases; junction bases not matched to a gene: 7. This CDR3 has 16 amino acids. Written as DNA, the CDR3 is TGCGCCAGCAGTGAGGGGGGACAGGGTTTCAACAATGAGCAGTTCTTC. Encoded protein: CASSEGGQGFNNEQFF.

V usage is TRBV9 and J usage is TRBJ2-5; 11 nucleotides match TRBD1. The J call may be mistaken, given a closer DNA end match to TRBJ2-7. This CDR3 contains 16 residues. Germline loops: CDR1 SGDLS, CDR2 YYNGEE. CDR3: CASSVGGTGGSYEQYF. Written as DNA, the CDR3 is TGTGCCAGCAGCGTAGGGGGGACAGGGGGCTCCTACGAGCAGTACTTC.

CDR3 sequence: CASSLDGRGGYTF. CDR3 bases: TGTGCCAGCAGCTTAGATGGGAGGGGGGGCTACACCTTC. The J gene is TRBJ1-2, the V gene TRBV7-9; D is possibly TRBD1 (6 bases). This CDR3 spans 13 amino acids. The germline V gene encodes CDR1 SEHNR and CDR2 FQNEAQ (reference sequence). V was cut by 1 base and J by 8 bases, with 11 bases left in between.

The V gene is TRBV7-9, the J gene TRBJ1-2, with TRBD1 matching 10 bases. The CDR3 sequence is 14 residues long. Germline V gene data show CDR1 as SEHNR and CDR2 as FQNEAQ (reference sequence). Losses at the gene ends were 5 bases for V and 6 bases for J; bases not matched to a gene: 6. The CDR3 nucleotides read TGTGCCAGCAGCCCACGACAGGGGGCGCATGGCTACACCTTC. This gives the protein CASSPRQGAHGYTF.

The CDR3 sequence is CASSPLYSGGLNTGELFF. In DNA, the CDR3 is TGTGCCAGCTCACCCCTTTATAGCGGGGGCCTTAACACCGGGGAGCTGTTTTTT. This sequence joins TRBV18 and TRBJ2-2; TRBD2 matches at 9 bases. CDR3 length: 18 amino acids. With V trimmed by 3 bases and J by 2 bases, 10 bases remained unmatched. Germline CDR1 and CDR2: KGHSH and LQKENI.

The V and J genes are TRBV18 and TRBJ2-3, with D maybe TRBD2 (5 bases). CDR3 length: 13 amino acids. Per the germline V gene, CDR1 is KGHSH and CDR2 is LQKENI. V lost 1 base, J lost 5 bases, and 7 bases lay in between. The CDR3 region has the DNA TGTGCCAGCTCACCACTCCGGGGAGATACGCAGTATTTT. Protein product: CASSPLRGDTQYF.

In its sample, this clone was seen a few times. The V call is TRBV2, the J call TRBJ2-1; 7 bases line up with TRBD2. There are 12 residues in the CDR3. CDR1 SNHLY and CDR2 FYNNEI come from the germline V gene. The V gene end was trimmed by 4 bases and the J gene end by 6 bases; junction bases not matched to a gene: 0. The CDR3 DNA is TGTGCCAGCAGTGGACTAGCCAATGAGCAGTTCTTC. Protein: CASSGLANEQFF. Based on the CDR3 plus reference TRBV2 and TRBJ2-1, the full variable domain is EPEVTQTPSHQVTQMGQEVILRCVPISNHLYFYWYRQILGQKVEFLVSFYNNEISEKSEIFDDQFSVERPDGSNFTLKIRSTKLEDSAMYFCASSGLANEQFFGPGTRLTVL.

The DNA for the CDR3 is TGTGCCAGCAGCATCGGGACAGGGAAGGCCGAGCAGTACTTC. Its translation: CASSIGTGKAEQYF. The V and J genes are TRBV5-8 and TRBJ2-7, with 9 bases identical to TRBD1. The CDR3 is 14 residues long. Germline V gene data show CDR1 as SGHTS and CDR2 as YDEGEE. V gave up 4 bases and J gave up 6 bases; unmatched junction bases: 8.